This passage covers 9 T cell receptor beta chains from one sample sequenced in a study of shared clonotypes between healthy human individuals. Repertoires were generated with immunoSEQ multiplex PCR, while TCRdb's copy carries only in-frame clones and drops some. The sample consists of around 2.1 million clones, more than 85% of them appearing once. Positive CCR7 selection of CD45RO-negative cells yielded the naive CD8 cells, and terminally differentiated effector memory CD45RA+ cells were excluded. The sequenced material came from naive CD8+ T cells from PBMCs. The receptors were sampled from a man between 18 and 29 years old in good health. Some clones in this sample may be carry-over from other donors' samples.

The CDR3 reads CASSFSGTGRGPQHF. Here the CDR3 DNA reads TGTGCCAGCAGTTTCTCCGGGACAGGCAGAGGGCCCCAGCATTTT. The chain is built from TRBV27 and TRBJ1-5, with 8 bases identical to TRBD1. The CDR3 extends over 15 amino acids. Per germline, CDR1 MNHEY and CDR2 SMNVEV (reference sequence). J gave up 9 bases and V 3 bases, and 10 bases lay outside the gene matches.

The rearrangement uses TRBV18 and TRBJ2-1; TRBD1 aligns across 7 bases. Unmatched junction bases numbered 8, after V lost 4 bases and J lost 8 bases. CDR1 is KGHSH, CDR2 LQKENI, per germline. The CDR3 contains 14 residues. CDR3 bases: TGTGCCAGCTCACACCGGGACAGAATATATGAGCAGTTCTTC. This sequence encodes CASSHRDRIYEQFF.

The CDR3 region has the DNA TGTGCCACTCAGCACTATAGCTCCTACAATGAGCAGTTCTTC. Amino acids: CATQHYSSYNEQFF. The chain combines TRBV6-1 with TRBJ2-1; D is unclear. Trimming took 10 bases from V and 0 from J, leaving 13 bases between them. The germline gives CDR1 MNHNS, CDR2 SASEGT. The CDR3 extends over 14 amino acids.

This chain uses TRBV11-2 with TRBJ2-5; TRBD2 aligns across 15 bases. This CDR3 has 15 amino acids. V lost 4 bases to trimming and J lost 5 bases; unmatched junction nucleotides: 2. CDR1 and CDR2 from the germline V gene are SGHAT and FQNNGV. CDR3 in DNA: TGTGCCAGCAGCTGGACTAGCGGGAGGGTGGAGACCCAGTACTTC. Protein: CASSWTSGRVETQYF.

This chain uses TRBV9 with TRBJ1-2; a weak D match, TRBD1 (6 bases). CDR1 SGDLS and CDR2 YYNGEE come from the germline V gene. This CDR3 has 17 residues. Trimming took off 1 base at V and 8 bases at J, with 24 bases between the two ends. CDR3 bases: TGTGCCAGCAGCGTATTGAGTGGGATCGGGCAGGGGCGAGGCTACACCTTC. Translation: CASSVLSGIGQGRGYTF.

The chain joins TRBV7-8 to TRBJ2-7; D gene uncertain. Germline CDR1 and CDR2: SGHVS and FQNEAQ. The CDR3 consists of 12 residues. The V and J ends lost 4 bases and 6 bases respectively, with 10 bases between them. The CDR3 here is CASSSTSLEQYF. The CDR3 DNA follows: TGTGCCAGCAGCTCCACTTCTCTCGAGCAGTACTTC. The full variable domain, its missing parts supplied by reference TRBV7-8 and TRBJ2-7, is GAGVSQSPRYKVAKRGQDVALRCDPISGHVSLFWYQQALGQGPEFLTYFQNEAQLDKSGLPSDRFFAERPEGSVSTLKIQRTQQEDSAVYLCASSSTSLEQYFGPGTRLTVT.

This clone has a single count. The V gene is TRBV30, the J gene TRBJ2-7; 9 positions agree with TRBD2. J gave up 4 bases and V 5 bases, and 12 bases lay outside the gene matches. CDR1 is GTSNPN, CDR2 SVGIG, per germline (reference sequence). There are 15 residues in the CDR3. CDR3 nucleotides: TGTGCCTGGTTTGTTTCGCGGGAGGGCCATTACGAGCAGTACTTC. This translates into CAWFVSREGHYEQYF.

The chain links TRBV7-9 to TRBJ2-1; D gene unclear. CDR3 size: 14 residues. Trimming removed 5 bases at V and 6 bases at J, with 14 bases between. Germline values: CDR1 SEHNR, CDR2 FQNEAQ (reference sequence). CDR3 amino acids: CASSPATSVNEQFF. The CDR3 DNA sequence: TGTGCCAGCAGCCCGGCGACCAGTGTCAATGAGCAGTTCTTC.

J is TRBJ1-2 and V is TRBV7-6, with D maybe TRBD1 (6 bases). The ends were cut back, 5 bases at V and 4 bases at J, with 14 bases in the middle. Germline CDR1 and CDR2: SGHVS and FNYEAQ. This CDR3 is 14 amino acids long. The chain's CDR3 is CASSPTGRGYGYTF. CDR3 DNA: TGTGCCAGCAGCCCTACTGGCAGGGGCTATGGCTACACCTTC. Drawing the rest from reference TRBV7-6 and TRBJ1-2, the complete variable domain is GAGVSQSPRYKVTKRGQDVALRCDPISGHVSLYWYRQALGQGPEFLTYFNYEAQQDKSGLPNDRFSAERPEGSISTLTIQRTEQRDSAMYRCASSPTGRGYGYTFGSGTRLTVV.